Below are 15 T cell receptor beta chains sequenced from a single sample in a study of CD8 T cells in Susac syndrome. RNA, at 0.5 to 1 ug, was reverse transcribed with random hexamers. From the immunoSEQ multiplex PCR reads, TCRdb called clonotypes with MiXCR, one entry per CDR3 protein. The table shows about 300,000 distinct CDR3 sequences, with about 85% occurring only once. The sample consisted of CD8+ T cells from PBMCs. These receptors were obtained from a human donor with multiple sclerosis.

V is TRBV21-1 and J is TRBJ1-1. TRBV21-1 corresponds to a pseudogene. The length of the CDR3 is 13 residues. DNA for the CDR3: TGTGCCAGCAGCCCGAGAGAGAACACTGAAGCTTTCTTT. Translating it yields CASSPRENTEAFF.

The rearrangement links TRBV27 to TRBJ2-3; D is uncertain. V was shortened by 0 bases and J by 4 bases, with 17 bases between the two germline ends. Per the germline V gene, CDR1 is MNHEY and CDR2 is SMNVEV (reference sequence). This CDR3 comprises 17 residues. CDR3 residues: CASSLSKYKVSADTQYF. The CDR3 DNA sequence: TGTGCCAGCAGTTTATCGAAGTACAAGGTATCTGCAGATACGCAGTATTTT.

This sequence joins TRBV30 and TRBJ2-7, with D unclear. From germline, CDR1 is GTSNPN and CDR2 SVGIG (reference sequence). The V end was cut by 2 bases, the J end by 3 bases, with 5 bases between. The CDR3 runs 11 residues. CDR3 residues: CAWSYGYEQYF. Here the CDR3 DNA reads TGTGCCTGGAGTTACGGCTACGAGCAGTACTTC.

The V call is TRBV6-5, the J call TRBJ2-2; D possibly matches TRBD1 or TRBD2 (5 bases each). The CDR3 contains 18 residues. V was shortened by 2 bases and J by 0 bases, with 16 bases between the two germline ends. CDR1 MNHEY and CDR2 SVGAGI come from the germline V gene. The CDR3 bases are TGTGCCAGCAGTTACAATATAGGGACCGGCGCGAACACCGGGGAGCTGTTTTTT. This translates into CASSYNIGTGANTGELFF.

This clonotype has just one count. The V gene is TRBV5-8, the J gene TRBJ1-2; perhaps TRBD1 as D (5 bases). V was cut by 2 bases and J by 7 bases, with 15 bases left in between. Germline loops: CDR1 SGHTS, CDR2 YDEGEE. CDR3 length: 14 amino acids. CDR3 region: CASSFSGFQGGYTF. The CDR3 region has the DNA TGTGCCAGCAGCTTTTCTGGTTTCCAGGGTGGCTACACCTTC. The full variable domain, with the rest looked up from reference TRBV5-8 and TRBJ1-2, is EAGVTQSPTHLIKTRGQQATLRCSPISGHTSVYWYQQALGLGLQFLLWYDEGEERNRGNFPPRFSGRQFPNYSSELNVNALELEDSALYLCASSFSGFQGGYTFGSGTRLTVV.

The chain carries TRBV19 and TRBJ2-1; 7 bases map to TRBD2. The germline gives CDR1 LNHDA, CDR2 SQIVND (reference sequence). The CDR3 is 13 residues long. V lost 7 bases, J lost 6 bases, and 6 bases stayed unmatched. CDR3 in amino acids: CASTSGPLNEQFF. CDR3 coding DNA: TGTGCCAGTACTAGCGGACCCCTCAATGAGCAGTTCTTC.

The gene calls are TRBV10-3 and TRBJ2-1, with 11 bases that match TRBD2. CDR1 ENHRY and CDR2 SYGVKD come from the germline V gene. V was pared by 5 bases and J by 4 bases, with 13 bases of the junction left unmatched. The CDR3 sequence is 18 residues long. This chain's CDR3 is CAISRSGTSGGFYNEQFF. The DNA of the CDR3 is TGTGCCATCAGTCGTTCCGGGACTAGCGGAGGATTTTACAATGAGCAGTTCTTC.

The gene calls are TRBV15 and TRBJ1-1, with TRBD1 as a possible D gene (6 bases). Germline V gene data show CDR1 as LNHNV and CDR2 as YYDKDF (reference sequence). The CDR3 has 15 amino acids. V was cut by 4 bases and J by 5 bases, with 17 bases left in between. CDR3 bases: TGTGCCACCAGCAATGGTATAGGGGGAGATACTGAAGCTTTCTTT. Its translation is CATSNGIGGDTEAFF.

The CDR3 DNA follows: TGCAGTGCTAGAAGTCAGCGGGGCCCCTCCTACGAGCAGTACTTC. Its protein product is CSARSQRGPSYEQYF. V gene TRBV20-1 combines with J gene TRBJ2-7; 7 nucleotides match TRBD2. V was clipped by 2 bases and J by 0 bases; unmatched bases: 7. This CDR3 spans 15 amino acids. Germline CDR1 DFQATT, CDR2 SNEGSKA (reference sequence).

This chain links TRBV15 with TRBJ1-3; D is unresolved. CDR1 is LNHNV, CDR2 YYDKDF, per germline (reference sequence). This CDR3 spans 16 amino acids. The V end lost 1 base, the J end lost 0 bases, and 10 bases lay between the germline ends. CDR3 bases: TGTGCCACCAGCAGAGCCGGCCAGGTCTCTGGAAACACCATATATTTT. The encoded protein is CATSRAGQVSGNTIYF.

CDR3 region: CASSPTVPPLYEQYF. For the CDR3, the DNA is TGTGCCAGCAGTCCGACAGTCCCCCCCCTCTACGAGCAGTACTTC. The chain has TRBV6-5 and TRBJ2-7; weak D call: TRBD1 (5 bases). CDR1 is MNHEY, CDR2 SVGAGI, per germline. This CDR3 comprises 15 residues. V lost 5 bases and J 3 bases, leaving 17 bases between the germline ends.

The chain couples TRBV27 to TRBJ1-1; a possible D gene is TRBD1 (6 bases). This CDR3 comprises 14 residues. Trimming took off 4 bases at V and 7 bases at J, with 16 bases between the two ends. The V gene's germline CDR1 is MNHEY and CDR2 SMNVEV (reference sequence). For the CDR3, the DNA is TGTGCCAGCAGTTCGGTAGGGGGGAGTAGTGAAGCTTTCTTT. The encoded protein is CASSSVGGSSEAFF.

The chain is built from TRBV6-1 and TRBJ1-5; D gene ambiguous. The germline V and J ends were trimmed by 6 bases and 5 bases, with 11 bases remaining between them. CDR1 and CDR2 from the germline V gene are MNHNS and SASEGT. The CDR3 runs to 13 residues. For the CDR3, the DNA is TGTGCCAGCAGCTTTCCTCGGGATCAGCCCCAGCATTTT. Protein product: CASSFPRDQPQHF.

This clonotype appeared a few times. V is TRBV27 and J is TRBJ2-7; D unclear. Germline-derived CDR1 and CDR2 are MNHEY and SMNVEV (reference sequence). The CDR3 has 15 residues. V dropped 6 bases and J dropped 2 bases, with 17 bases sitting between them. The DNA for the CDR3 is TGTGCCAGCAGCTATACTCCTGAGAGGACCTACGAGCAGTACTTC. As protein: CASSYTPERTYEQYF.

The rearrangement uses TRBV27 and TRBJ2-5; D is uncertain. The CDR3 spans 13 residues. Germline V lookup: CDR1 MNHEY, CDR2 SMNVEV (reference sequence). V lost 0 bases to trimming and J lost 1 base, with 3 bases between them. CDR3 sequence: CASSLSGQETQYF. Here the CDR3 DNA reads TGTGCCAGCAGTTTATCCGGCCAAGAGACCCAGTACTTC.